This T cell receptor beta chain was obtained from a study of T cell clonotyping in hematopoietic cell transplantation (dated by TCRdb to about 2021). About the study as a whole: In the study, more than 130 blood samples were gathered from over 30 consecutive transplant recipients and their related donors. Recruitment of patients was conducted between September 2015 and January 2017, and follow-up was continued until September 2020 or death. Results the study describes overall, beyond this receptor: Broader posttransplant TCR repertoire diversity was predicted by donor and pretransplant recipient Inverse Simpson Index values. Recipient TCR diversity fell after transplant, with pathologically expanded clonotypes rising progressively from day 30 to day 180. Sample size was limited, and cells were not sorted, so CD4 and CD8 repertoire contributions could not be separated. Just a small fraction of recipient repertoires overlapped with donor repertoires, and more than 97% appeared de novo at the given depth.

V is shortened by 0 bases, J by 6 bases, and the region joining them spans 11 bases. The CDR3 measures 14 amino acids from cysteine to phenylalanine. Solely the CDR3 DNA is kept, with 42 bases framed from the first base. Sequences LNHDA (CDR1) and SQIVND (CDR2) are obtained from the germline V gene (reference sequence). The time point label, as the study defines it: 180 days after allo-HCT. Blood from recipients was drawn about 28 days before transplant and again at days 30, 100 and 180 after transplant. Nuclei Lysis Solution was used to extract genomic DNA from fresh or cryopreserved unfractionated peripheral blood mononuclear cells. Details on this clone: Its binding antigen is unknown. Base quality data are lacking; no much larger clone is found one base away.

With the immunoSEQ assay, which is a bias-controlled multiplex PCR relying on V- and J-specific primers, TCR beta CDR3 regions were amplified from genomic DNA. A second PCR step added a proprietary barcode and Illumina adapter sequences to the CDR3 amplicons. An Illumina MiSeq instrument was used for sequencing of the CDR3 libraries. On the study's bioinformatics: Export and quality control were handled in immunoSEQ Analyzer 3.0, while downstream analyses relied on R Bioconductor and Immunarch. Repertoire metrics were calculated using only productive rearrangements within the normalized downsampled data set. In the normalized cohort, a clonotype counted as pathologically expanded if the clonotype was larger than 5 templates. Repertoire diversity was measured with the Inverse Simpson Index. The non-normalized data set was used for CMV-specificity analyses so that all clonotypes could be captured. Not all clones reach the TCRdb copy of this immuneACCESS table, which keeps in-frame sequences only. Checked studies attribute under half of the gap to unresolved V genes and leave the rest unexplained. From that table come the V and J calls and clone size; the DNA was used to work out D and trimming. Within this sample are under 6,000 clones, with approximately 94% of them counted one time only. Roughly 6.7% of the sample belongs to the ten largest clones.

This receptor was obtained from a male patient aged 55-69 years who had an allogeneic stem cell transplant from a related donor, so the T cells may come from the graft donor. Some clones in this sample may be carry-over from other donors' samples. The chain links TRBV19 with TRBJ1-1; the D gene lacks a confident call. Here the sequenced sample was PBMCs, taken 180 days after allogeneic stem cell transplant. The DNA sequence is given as TGTGCCAGTAGTATAGACCCTCTATTGCCTGAAGCTTTCTTT. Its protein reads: CASSIDPLLPEAFF.